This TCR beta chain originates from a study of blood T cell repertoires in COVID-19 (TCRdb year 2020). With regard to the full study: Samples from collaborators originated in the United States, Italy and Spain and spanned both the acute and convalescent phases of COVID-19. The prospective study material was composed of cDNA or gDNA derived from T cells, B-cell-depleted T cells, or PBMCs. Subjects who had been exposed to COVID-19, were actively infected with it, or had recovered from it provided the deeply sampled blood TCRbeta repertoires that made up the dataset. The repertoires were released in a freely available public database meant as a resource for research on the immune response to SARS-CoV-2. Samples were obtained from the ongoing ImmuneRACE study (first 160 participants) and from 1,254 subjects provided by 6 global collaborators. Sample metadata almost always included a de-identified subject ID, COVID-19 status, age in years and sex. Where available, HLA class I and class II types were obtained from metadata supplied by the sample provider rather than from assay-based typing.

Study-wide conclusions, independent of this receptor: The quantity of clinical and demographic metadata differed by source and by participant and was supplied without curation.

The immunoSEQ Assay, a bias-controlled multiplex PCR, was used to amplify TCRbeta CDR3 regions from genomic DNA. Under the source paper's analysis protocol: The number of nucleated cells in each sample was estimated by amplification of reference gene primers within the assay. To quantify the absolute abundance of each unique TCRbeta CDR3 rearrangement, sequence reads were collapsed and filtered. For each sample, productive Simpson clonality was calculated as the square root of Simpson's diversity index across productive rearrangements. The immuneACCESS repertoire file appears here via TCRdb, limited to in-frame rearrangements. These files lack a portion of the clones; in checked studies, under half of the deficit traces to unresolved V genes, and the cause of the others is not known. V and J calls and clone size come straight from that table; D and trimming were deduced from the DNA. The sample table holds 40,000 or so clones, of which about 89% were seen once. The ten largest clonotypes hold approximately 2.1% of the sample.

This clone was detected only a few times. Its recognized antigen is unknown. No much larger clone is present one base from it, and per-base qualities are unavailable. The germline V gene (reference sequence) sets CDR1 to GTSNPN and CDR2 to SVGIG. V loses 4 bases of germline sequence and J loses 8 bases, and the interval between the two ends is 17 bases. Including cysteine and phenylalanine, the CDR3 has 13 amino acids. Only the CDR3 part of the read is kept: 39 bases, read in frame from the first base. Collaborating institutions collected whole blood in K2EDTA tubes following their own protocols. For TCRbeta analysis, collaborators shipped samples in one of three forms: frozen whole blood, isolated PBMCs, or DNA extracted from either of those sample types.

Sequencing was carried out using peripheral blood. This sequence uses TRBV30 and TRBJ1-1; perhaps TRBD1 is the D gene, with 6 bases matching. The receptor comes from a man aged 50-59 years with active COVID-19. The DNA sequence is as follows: TGTGCCTGGAATGCCATGGGGGCAGGGGAAGCTTTCTTT. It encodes CAWNAMGAGEAFF.